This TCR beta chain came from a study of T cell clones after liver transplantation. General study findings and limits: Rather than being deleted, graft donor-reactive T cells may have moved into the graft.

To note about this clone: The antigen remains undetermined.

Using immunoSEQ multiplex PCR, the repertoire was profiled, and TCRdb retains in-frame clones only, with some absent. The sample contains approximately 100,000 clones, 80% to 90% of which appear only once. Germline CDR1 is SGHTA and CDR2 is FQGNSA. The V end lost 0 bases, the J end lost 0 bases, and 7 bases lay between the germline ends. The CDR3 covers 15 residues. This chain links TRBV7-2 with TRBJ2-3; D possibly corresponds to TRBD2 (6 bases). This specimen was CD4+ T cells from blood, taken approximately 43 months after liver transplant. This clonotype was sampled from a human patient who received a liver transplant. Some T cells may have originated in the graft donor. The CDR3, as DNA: TGTGCCAGCAGCTTAGCGCGGGGCAGCACAGATACGCAGTATTTT. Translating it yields CASSLARGSTDTQYF.